Detailed here is one T cell receptor beta chain. Its specificity is not known. MiXCR was run by TCRdb on the 5' RACE reads, yielding one entry per CDR3 protein. Altogether about 150,000 distinct CDR3 sequences are present, about 25% being singletons, with the ten largest covering approximately 24%. These data belong to a study of T-cell memory formation after mild COVID-19. Regarding the study as a whole: Some clones that responded turned up in pre-infection memory, which suggests that cross-reactive memory joined in. Second-wave clones peaking on day 37 lacked confirmed SARS-CoV-2 specificity.

Trimming took 0 bases from V and 0 from J, leaving 14 bases between them. Germline values: CDR1 LNHNV, CDR2 YYDKDF (reference sequence). The CDR3 sequence is 17 residues long. This TCR derives from an adult woman who had mild COVID-19 (a few samples of this study predate the infection). Cell type and time point are not known. Sequencing was done on a sample of PBMCs or a T cell subset sorted from them (not recorded which). The J gene is TRBJ1-1, the V gene TRBV15; a possible D gene is TRBD1 (5 bases). The chain's CDR3 is CATSRDPTATMNTEAFF. The CDR3 DNA is TGTGCCACCAGCAGAGATCCGACAGCCACCATGAACACTGAAGCTTTCTTT.